These 14 T cell receptor beta chains were all obtained from the same sample, sequenced in a study of CD8 T cells in ankylosing spondylitis. Using its own MiXCR run on the 5' RACE reads, TCRdb lists one record per CDR3 protein. The table records about 150,000 distinct CDR3 sequences, around 43% of them present only once. Sequencing was performed on synovial fluid, either unsorted or a sorted T cell fraction (not recorded which). The receptor set was obtained from a male donor with ankylosing spondylitis.

The chain uses TRBV27 and TRBJ2-1; the D is unclear. There are 11 residues in the CDR3. Trimming took off 4 bases at V and 7 bases at J, with 5 bases between the two ends. Germline CDR1 is MNHEY and CDR2 is SMNVEV (reference sequence). Written as DNA, the CDR3 is TGTGCCAGCAGTTCCATAAATGAGCAGTTCTTC. It yields the protein CASSSINEQFF.

This clonotype was seen more than once but under ten times. At one of its ends the junction is not consistent with the germline gene, which may arise from a read error. The rearrangement joins TRBV28 to TRBJ2-1; tentatively, D is TRBD2 (5 bases). The CDR3 has 14 amino acids. From germline, CDR1 is MDHEN and CDR2 SYDVKM. The DNA of the CDR3 is TGTGCCGGCAGCGGCGCTAAGATCTCCAATGAGCAGTTCTTC. As protein: CAGSGAKISNEQFF.

The V gene is TRBV12-3 or TRBV12-4, the J gene TRBJ2-3; 11 bases line up with TRBD2. CDR3 length equals 18 residues. Trimming took 5 bases from V and 0 from J; bases not matched to a gene: 10. The CDR3 sequence: CASSLRPGLAESTDTQYF. For the CDR3, the DNA is TGTGCCAGCAGTCTTCGACCGGGACTAGCGGAAAGCACAGATACGCAGTATTTT.

This clonotype appeared a few times. The chain couples TRBV6-2 or TRBV6-3 to TRBJ2-7, with D unresolved. Germline V lookup: CDR1 MNHEY, CDR2 SVGEGT. V was cut by 5 bases and J by 3 bases, with 17 bases left in between. The CDR3 is 15 amino acids. The CDR3 DNA follows: TGTGCCAGCAGTCACCTCTGGGCTACAGACTACGAGCAGTACTTC. Translating gives CASSHLWATDYEQYF.

This clonotype showed up just a few times. The CDR3 protein is CASSFQRLVSYNEQFF. CDR3 sequence (DNA): TGTGCCAGCAGTTTCCAGAGACTAGTTTCCTACAATGAGCAGTTCTTC. J is TRBJ2-1 and V is TRBV12-3 or TRBV12-4, with a possible D match to TRBD2 (6 bases). V lost 3 bases, J lost 1 base, and 13 bases lay in between. The CDR3 extends over 16 amino acids.

The rearrangement joins TRBV7-2 to TRBJ1-5, with D possibly being TRBD1 (6 bases). Looked up from germline, CDR1 is SGHTA and CDR2 is FQGNSA. V was shortened by 5 bases and J by 4 bases, with 18 bases between the two germline ends. The CDR3 spans 16 residues. CDR3 region: CASSRRTVLGNQPQHF. CDR3 coding DNA: TGTGCCAGCAGCCGTCGGACAGTGTTGGGGAATCAGCCCCAGCATTTT. Together with reference TRBV7-2 and TRBJ1-5, the CDR3 gives the full variable domain: GAGVSQSPSNKVTEKGKDVELRCDPISGHTALYWYRQSLGQGLEFLIYFQGNSAPDKSGLPSDRFSAERTGGSVSTLTIQRTQQEDSAVYLCASSRRTVLGNQPQHFGDGTRLSIL.

V usage is TRBV24-1 and J usage is TRBJ2-7; possible D gene TRBD1, 6 bases. CDR3 size: 12 residues. Germline V gives CDR1 KGHDR, CDR2 SFDVKD. Deletions cut 5 bases from V and 4 bases from J, with 8 bases between. As DNA, the CDR3 is TGTGCCACCAGTGGGGGGACATACGAGCAGTACTTC. It codes for CATSGGTYEQYF.

The chain recombines TRBV18 with TRBJ2-1, with TRBD1 matching over 7 bases. CDR1 and CDR2 from the germline V gene are KGHSH and LQKENI. V lost 6 bases and J lost 12; bases outside the gene matches: 11. The CDR3 length is 13 residues. As DNA, the CDR3 is TGTGCCAGCTCGCCAACTCCGGGACAGACGCAGTTCTTC. This translates into CASSPTPGQTQFF.

The chain links TRBV3-1 to TRBJ2-2, with 10 bases aligning to TRBD2. The CDR3 contains 16 residues. The germline V gene encodes CDR1 LGHDT and CDR2 YNNKEL (reference sequence). Losses at the gene ends were 4 bases for V and 3 bases for J; bases not matched to a gene: 5. This chain's CDR3 is CASSLLAGMDTGELFF. In DNA, the CDR3 is TGTGCCAGCAGCCTACTAGCGGGAATGGACACCGGGGAGCTGTTTTTT.

This chain links TRBV28 with TRBJ2-7; TRBD1 matches at 11 bases. From germline, CDR1 is MDHEN and CDR2 SYDVKM. Losses at the gene ends were 4 bases for V and 2 bases for J; bases not matched to a gene: 16. This CDR3 comprises 19 residues. DNA of the CDR3: TGTGCCAGCAGTTCCATCAACGTCGGACAGGGGGCGCTCCCCTACGAGCAGTACTTC. Translation: CASSSINVGQGALPYEQYF.

The chain links TRBV10-3 to TRBJ2-7; D remains ambiguous. Germline V gene lookup returns CDR1 ENHRY and CDR2 SYGVKD. V lost 4 bases and J lost 4, with 11 bases in between. The CDR3 sequence is 13 residues long. The CDR3 here is CAISGPTLYEQYF. The CDR3 DNA reads TGTGCCATCAGTGGCCCTACACTGTACGAGCAGTACTTC.

This clonotype appeared a few times. V is TRBV2 and J is TRBJ1-2, with D hard to call. Per germline, CDR1 SNHLY and CDR2 FYNNEI. V was clipped by 2 bases and J by 4 bases, with 14 bases between them. CDR3 length: 15 amino acids. The DNA for the CDR3 is TGTGCCAGCAGTGAATCTTCGCAGGTTTCCTATGGCTACACCTTC. Its translation: CASSESSQVSYGYTF. Complete variable domain (other parts from reference TRBV2 and TRBJ1-2): EPEVTQTPSHQVTQMGQEVILRCVPISNHLYFYWYRQILGQKVEFLVSFYNNEISEKSEIFDDQFSVERPDGSNFTLKIRSTKLEDSAMYFCASSESSQVSYGYTFGSGTRLTVV.

There are a few counts of this clonotype. The chain joins TRBV7-8 to TRBJ2-1; 13 bases are shared with TRBD2. Germline CDR1 SGHVS, CDR2 FQNEAQ. The CDR3 contains 15 residues. J lost 7 bases, V lost 5 bases, and 5 bases had no gene match. For the CDR3, the DNA is TGTGCCAGCAGCCAGGGACTAGCGGGGTGGAATGAGCAGTTCTTC. This encodes CASSQGLAGWNEQFF.

V and J are TRBV2 and TRBJ2-1; 11 bases align to TRBD2. With V trimmed by 2 bases and J by 3 bases, 3 bases remained unmatched. The CDR3 contains 16 residues. The germline CDR1 and CDR2 sequences are SNHLY and FYNNEI. This chain's CDR3 is CASSERTSGYYNEQFF. CDR3 in DNA: TGTGCCAGCAGTGAACGGACTAGCGGGTACTACAATGAGCAGTTCTTC.